The clone carrying this TCR beta chain was counted many times. Its antigen is not identified. The read falls 3 residues short of the CDR3 end, and the missing part is taken from the germline J gene. This entry belongs to a study of T cell clonality in common variable immunodeficiency. Sequencing used immunoSEQ multiplex PCR; TCRdb keeps in-frame clones, though not all of them. This repertoire lists tens of thousands of clones without singletons; roughly 5.5% sits in the top ten. The study's findings and limits: TCRbeta clonality was increased in CVID versus healthy controls.

The CDR3 has 13 amino acids. The V gene lost 5 bases and the J gene lost 1 base, with 8 bases spanning the gap. Germline V gene sequence: CDR1 LNHDA, CDR2 SQIVND (reference sequence). This clonotype originated in a person aged 18-70 years in good health. The material sequenced was peripheral blood mononuclear cells. This chain connects TRBV19 to TRBJ2-5; D might be TRBD2 (5 bases). The part of the CDR3 DNA that was read is TGTGCCAGTAGTTCGGACTCCCAAGAGACC. It yields the protein CASSSDSQET. The complete CDR3 reads CASSSDSQETQYF.